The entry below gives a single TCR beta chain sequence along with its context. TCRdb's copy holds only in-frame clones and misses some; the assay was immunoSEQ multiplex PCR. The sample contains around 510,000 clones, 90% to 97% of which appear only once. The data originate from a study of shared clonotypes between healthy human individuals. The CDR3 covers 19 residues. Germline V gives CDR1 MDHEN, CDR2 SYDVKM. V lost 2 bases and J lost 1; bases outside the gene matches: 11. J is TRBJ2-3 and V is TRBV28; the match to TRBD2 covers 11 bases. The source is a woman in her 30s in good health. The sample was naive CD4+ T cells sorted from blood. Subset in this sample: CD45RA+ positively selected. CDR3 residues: CASSLGGLAGGYGTDTQYF. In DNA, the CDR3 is TGTGCCAGCAGTTTAGGAGGGCTAGCGGGAGGTTATGGCACAGATACGCAGTATTTT.